This note documents a single T cell receptor (beta chain) sequence. Its antigen remains unknown. These data come from a study of metastatic and nonmetastatic thyroid tumors. Study as a whole: Across peripheral blood and tumor or nodule tissue samples taken from malignant and benign thyroid patients, the repertoires were compared with one another.

Every patient underwent thyroid surgery untreated. The study, taken as a whole, reports: Significantly higher TCR beta diversity was reportedly seen in malignant thyroid tumors than benign nodules, in blood and tumor.

In the original processing: Using the CDR3 differences seen across clinicopathological groups, the authors built a distant-metastasis classifier for papillary thyroid cancer, which was meant to discriminate distant-metastatic patients. TCRdb reanalyzed the PCR reads with MiXCR. The V and J calls were determined by TCRdb, not by the authors. Of 16,000 or so clones listed, more than 20% are singletons. Sequencing was performed on adjacent normal tissue. The TCR comes from a female donor with papillary thyroid cancer or a benign thyroid nodule (not recorded which). Some clones in this sample may be carry-over from other donors' samples.

The CDR3 DNA reads as TGTGCCAGCAGTGAAGCCGAAGAGACCCAGTACTTC. Its translation: CASSEAEETQYF. The rearrangement uses TRBV6-1 and TRBJ2-5; no clear D gene. CDR1 is MNHNS, CDR2 SASEGT, per germline. Between the trimmed V and J ends, which lost 0 bases and 3 bases, there was a span of 2 bases. The CDR3 has 12 residues.